Following are 29 T cell receptor beta chains from one sample sequenced in a study of regulatory T cells in long-lasting Graves disease. The sample's time point: newly diagnosed GD, antithyroid drugs for less than 3 months. Making the TCR library involved RNA that had been extracted from PBMCs. Combining iRepertoire HTBI primers with Arm-PCR of CDR3 regions, the authors built TCR beta libraries. TCRdb used MiXCR to reprocess the multiplex PCR reads, holding one entry per CDR3 protein. The profile covers approximately 230,000 distinct CDR3 sequences, with around 19% appearing a single time and roughly a fifth taken by the ten largest. The specimen comprised peripheral blood mononuclear cells (PBMCs), sampled at new diagnosis, from a patient treated with antithyroid drugs. The origin of the receptors is a female donor with Graves disease.

This clonotype was counted many times. The chain recombines TRBV20-1 with TRBJ2-5; 10 nucleotides match TRBD2. CDR1 DFQATT and CDR2 SNEGSKA come from the germline V gene (reference sequence). The trim removed 1 base at V and 5 bases at J, leaving 4 bases unmatched. This CDR3 has 14 amino acids. The CDR3, as DNA: TGCAGTGCTAGAGTTAGCGGGGGGCGTGAGACCCAGTACTTC. Amino acid sequence: CSARVSGGRETQYF.

This chain joins TRBV19 and TRBJ2-1; the D gene is possibly TRBD2 (5 bases). This CDR3 spans 14 amino acids. The V gene's germline CDR1 is LNHDA and CDR2 SQIVND (reference sequence). Trimming left V 4 bases short and J 3 bases short, with 10 bases between. CDR3 protein: CASSTYRDYNEQFF. CDR3 bases: TGTGCCAGTAGTACCTACCGGGACTACAATGAGCAGTTCTTC. The full variable domain, its missing parts supplied by reference TRBV19 and TRBJ2-1, is DGGITQSPKYLFRKEGQNVTLSCEQNLNHDAMYWYRQDPGQGLRLIYYSQIVNDFQKGDIAEGYSVSREKKESFPLTVTSAQKNPTAFYLCASSTYRDYNEQFFGPGTRLTVL.

V gene TRBV11-2 combines with J gene TRBJ2-3; D not certain. Trimming shortened V by 4 bases and J by 11 bases, and 25 bases separated the two germline ends. The germline V gene has CDR1 SGHAT and CDR2 FQNNGV. The CDR3 consists of 16 residues. CDR3 bases: TGTGCCAGCAGCTCCTGGCTGACGGCTTACGGTATTCGGCAGTATTTT. It yields the protein CASSSWLTAYGIRQYF.

This clonotype was counted at least ten times. V usage is TRBV28 and J usage is TRBJ2-1; no clear D. With 2 bases removed from V and 9 bases from J, the gap between germline ends came to 8 bases. The V gene's germline CDR1 is MDHEN and CDR2 SYDVKM. This CDR3 contains 12 residues. CDR3 DNA sequence: TGTGCCAGCAGTTTAGCCTGGGGTGAGCAGTTCTTC. Translation gives CASSLAWGEQFF.

Ten or more counts support this clonotype. This rearrangement joins TRBV19 to TRBJ1-1; 9 nucleotides match TRBD1. The germline gives CDR1 LNHDA, CDR2 SQIVND (reference sequence). The CDR3 extends over 15 amino acids. After removal of 5 bases from V and 5 bases from J, the junction contained 9 bases not matched to a gene. CDR3 in DNA: TGTGCCAGTAGTGGAGCCCCCGGGACAGGGACTGAAGCTTTCTTT. This sequence encodes CASSGAPGTGTEAFF.

Many counts were recorded for this clonotype. The CDR3 region has the DNA TGTGCCAGCTCACCCGAGGCGAGCACAGATACGCAGTATTTT. Its translation: CASSPEASTDTQYF. This chain uses TRBV18 with TRBJ2-3, with unresolved D. V lost 3 bases and J lost 0, with 7 bases in between. The CDR3 runs to 14 residues. CDR1 and CDR2 (germline): KGHSH, LQKENI.

The chain is built from TRBV12-3 or TRBV12-4 and TRBJ1-5, with D unresolved. V lost 5 bases, J lost 2 bases, and 13 bases lay in between. There are 15 residues in the CDR3. DNA for the CDR3: TGTGCCAGCAGTGCGGCCGGCGGTGGCAATCAGCCCCAGCATTTT. Its protein product is CASSAAGGGNQPQHF.

This clonotype has at least ten counts. The V gene is TRBV9, the J gene TRBJ2-3; 10 nucleotides match TRBD1. Germline CDR1 is SGDLS and CDR2 is YYNGEE. The CDR3 loop spans 15 amino acids. V lost 1 base, J lost 5 bases, and 4 bases stayed unmatched. The CDR3 nucleotides read TGTGCCAGCAGCGTACTGGGGACAGGGGAAGATACGCAGTATTTT. It encodes CASSVLGTGEDTQYF.

This clonotype was found many times. The chain uses TRBV19 and TRBJ2-1; 9 bases map to TRBD2. Trimming at V came to 8 bases and at J to 4 bases, leaving 6 bases not matched to a gene. Germline V lookup: CDR1 LNHDA, CDR2 SQIVND (reference sequence). The CDR3 covers 14 residues. This chain's CDR3 is CASQLAGGYNEQFF. CDR3 in DNA: TGTGCCAGTCAACTAGCGGGTGGTTACAATGAGCAGTTCTTC.

This chain links TRBV6-1 with TRBJ1-2; unclear D gene. Germline V gene data show CDR1 as MNHNS and CDR2 as SASEGT. The V end was cut by 5 bases, the J end by 7 bases, with 8 bases between. The CDR3 length is 11 residues. In DNA, the CDR3 is TGTGCCAGCAGTCGGGGATGTGGCTACACCTTC. Translated, it gives CASSRGCGYTF.

The V call is TRBV28, the J call TRBJ1-2; the D is unclear. Trimming pared 4 bases from V and 4 bases from J, leaving 10 bases between. The CDR3 consists of 13 residues. Looked up from germline, CDR1 is MDHEN and CDR2 is SYDVKM. The CDR3 DNA sequence: TGTGCCAGCAGTTGGGTCAGCCGCTATGGCTACACCTTC. It translates to CASSWVSRYGYTF.

In this sample, this clonotype turned up many times. V is TRBV2 and J is TRBJ1-3; D uncertain. The CDR3 is 12 amino acids. Germline CDR1 reads SNHLY; CDR2 reads FYNNEI. The germline V and J ends were trimmed by 2 bases and 4 bases, with 3 bases remaining between them. CDR3 coding DNA: TGTGCCAGCAGTGAAATCGGAAACACCATATATTTT. Amino acids: CASSEIGNTIYF.

This clonotype showed up many times. This chain connects TRBV6-1 to TRBJ1-4, with unresolved D. The CDR3 length is 16 residues. Germline-derived CDR1 and CDR2 are MNHNS and SASEGT. V shed 4 bases and J shed 2 bases, with 14 bases lying between them. CDR3 nucleotide sequence: TGTGCCAGCAGTGGGCCCCTGGTTCGGACTAATGAAAAACTGTTTTTT. Its translation: CASSGPLVRTNEKLFF.

This clonotype was counted between two and nine times. V and J are TRBV6-1 and TRBJ1-4; TRBD1 might be the D (5 bases). Trimming shortened V by 2 bases and J by 9 bases, and 16 bases separated the two germline ends. Germline CDR1 is MNHNS and CDR2 is SASEGT. The CDR3 runs 15 residues. The chain's CDR3 is CASSEFERGAKKLFF. In DNA form, the CDR3 reads TGTGCCAGCAGTGAATTTGAAAGGGGCGCGAAAAAACTGTTTTTT.

This clonotype was detected many times. The gene calls are TRBV11-3 and TRBJ2-1; possible D gene TRBD2, 6 bases. Trimming shortened V by 4 bases and J by 4 bases, and 14 bases separated the two germline ends. The CDR3 is made up of 15 amino acids. The V gene's germline CDR1 is SGHNT and CDR2 YENEEA. The CDR3 region has the DNA TGTGCCAGCAGCTATGACCCTAGCGCTTACAATGAGCAGTTCTTC. As protein: CASSYDPSAYNEQFF.

This clonotype has a count of ten or more. The J gene is TRBJ1-1, the V gene TRBV28; D unclear. V was shortened by 6 bases and J by 2 bases, with 10 bases between the two germline ends. The CDR3 length is 13 residues. CDR1 and CDR2 from the germline V gene are MDHEN and SYDVKM. The CDR3, as DNA: TGTGCCAGCAGGGCGACGGTTAACACTGAAGCTTTCTTT. This codes for CASRATVNTEAFF.

This clonotype has ten or more counts. The chain uses TRBV3-1 and TRBJ2-2, with a tentative D call TRBD2 (5 bases). The germline gives CDR1 LGHDT, CDR2 YNNKEL (reference sequence). CDR3 length equals 15 residues. V dropped 2 bases and J dropped 1 base, with 8 bases sitting between them. The CDR3 DNA reads as TGTGCCAGCAGCCAATTGAGCGGGAACACCGGGGAGCTGTTTTTT. Translated, it gives CASSQLSGNTGELFF. The variable domain in full, completed from reference TRBV3-1 and TRBJ2-2, reads DTAVSQTPKYLVTQMGNDKSIKCEQNLGHDTMYWYKQDSKKFLKIMFSYNNKELIINETVPNRFSPKSPDKAHLNLHINSLELGDSAVYFCASSQLSGNTGELFFGEGSRLTVL.

This clonotype was seen at least ten times. The rearrangement links TRBV5-1 to TRBJ2-1; D is ambiguous. Looked up from germline, CDR1 is SGHRS and CDR2 is YFSETQ. CDR3 size: 15 residues. Trimming removed 1 base from V and 9 bases from J, with 17 bases in between. CDR3 coding DNA: TGCGCCAGCAGCTTGTTAAGGGCGGATAGAGGTGAGCAGTTCTTC. This gives the protein CASSLLRADRGEQFF.

The table lists this clonotype with many counts. The chain links TRBV12-3 or TRBV12-4 to TRBJ1-5; possibly TRBD1 for D (5 bases). Trimming left V 6 bases short and J 4 bases short, with 10 bases between. The CDR3 loop spans 13 amino acids. CDR3 bases: TGTGCCAGCAGCCGACAGCGGAATCAGCCCCAGCATTTT. Encoded protein: CASSRQRNQPQHF.

This clonotype was seen many times. This chain joins TRBV2 and TRBJ1-1, with TRBD1 identical over 7 bases. The length of the CDR3 is 14 residues. The V gene end was trimmed by 7 bases and the J gene end by 6 bases; junction bases not matched to a gene: 11. Per germline, CDR1 SNHLY and CDR2 FYNNEI. DNA of the CDR3: TGTGCCAGCAACAAGGACAGGCCCCAGCCTGAAGCTTTCTTT. This translates into CASNKDRPQPEAFF.

This clonotype was recorded a few times. The V gene is TRBV3-1, the J gene TRBJ1-2; 8 bases match TRBD1. After removal of 4 bases from V and 8 bases from J, the junction contained 12 bases not matched to a gene. Per the germline V gene, CDR1 is LGHDT and CDR2 is YNNKEL (reference sequence). The CDR3 is 15 residues long. In DNA, the CDR3 is TGTGCCAGCAGCCTCGACAGGGGTCTTTCTTACGGCTACACCTTC. As protein: CASSLDRGLSYGYTF.

This clonotype was recorded many times. The CDR3 spells CASSLGPRDIETNYGYTF. For the CDR3, the DNA is TGTGCCAGCAGCTTAGGCCCCCGAGACATCGAGACCAACTATGGCTACACCTTC. The chain couples TRBV7-2 to TRBJ1-2; D uncertain. The CDR3 is 18 amino acids. Germline loops: CDR1 SGHTA, CDR2 FQGNSA. V lost 1 base to trimming and J lost 2 bases, with 20 bases between them. Filled out from reference TRBV7-2 and TRBJ1-2, the complete variable domain reads GAGVSQSPSNKVTEKGKDVELRCDPISGHTALYWYRQSLGQGLEFLIYFQGNSAPDKSGLPSDRFSAERTGGSVSTLTIQRTQQEDSAVYLCASSLGPRDIETNYGYTFGSGTRLTVV.

This clonotype has ten or more counts. The V and J genes are TRBV10-3 and TRBJ2-1; 11 nucleotides match TRBD2. The germline V gene has CDR1 ENHRY and CDR2 SYGVKD. The junction had 6 bases not matched to a gene; V was cut back by 3 bases and J by 5 bases. CDR3 length: 16 amino acids. CDR3 residues: CAISEYGTSGDNEQFF. CDR3 nucleotides: TGTGCCATCAGTGAATATGGGACTAGCGGAGACAATGAGCAGTTCTTC.

The chain combines TRBV30 with TRBJ1-4; no firm D call. This CDR3 region has 15 residues. Trimming shortened V by 2 bases and J by 0 bases, and 10 bases separated the two germline ends. The germline gives CDR1 GTSNPN, CDR2 SVGIG (reference sequence). CDR3 protein: CAWSYTASTNEKLFF. DNA for the CDR3: TGTGCCTGGAGTTACACAGCATCAACTAATGAAAAACTGTTTTTT.

This clonotype was seen repeatedly, ten times or more. The V and J genes are TRBV7-8 and TRBJ1-1; 9 bases map to TRBD1. In germline, CDR1 is SGHVS, CDR2 FQNEAQ. CDR3 length: 16 residues. V shed 5 bases and J 4 bases; nucleotides not matched to a gene: 11. The CDR3 spells CASSPGQGGLFTEAFF. In DNA, the CDR3 is TGTGCCAGCAGCCCGGGACAGGGAGGTTTGTTCACTGAAGCTTTCTTT.

This clonotype was found many times. This chain joins TRBV6-5 and TRBJ2-7, with 7 positions matching TRBD2. The CDR3 is 15 residues long. Germline CDR1 is MNHEY and CDR2 is SVGAGI. V lost 0 bases and J lost 4; bases outside the gene matches: 6. CDR3 sequence reads: CASSYSWGRAYEQYF. The CDR3 DNA sequence: TGTGCCAGCAGTTACTCTTGGGGGAGGGCGTACGAGCAGTACTTC.

In its sample, this clonotype was seen many times. The V and J genes are TRBV6-2 or TRBV6-3 and TRBJ1-1, with 7 nucleotides matching TRBD1. CDR3 length equals 13 residues. Looked up from germline, CDR1 is MNHEY and CDR2 is SVGEGT. The CDR3 loop is CATPRQGNTEAFF. The CDR3 DNA is TGTGCAACCCCACGACAGGGGAACACTGAAGCTTTCTTT.

The CDR3 sequence is CATSARGGLAAYEQYF. CDR3 DNA sequence: TGTGCCACCAGTGCTAGGGGGGGACTAGCGGCCTACGAGCAGTACTTC. This rearrangement joins TRBV24-1 to TRBJ2-7; 11 positions agree with TRBD2. Trimming at V came to 5 bases and at J to 2 bases, leaving 7 bases not matched to a gene. This CDR3 comprises 16 residues. Germline CDR1 KGHDR, CDR2 SFDVKD.

This clonotype was counted between two and nine times. A junction boundary mismatches the germline segment, possibly from a read error. This sequence joins TRBV7-9 and TRBJ2-1; 9 positions match TRBD2. This CDR3 has 14 amino acids. Germline V gives CDR1 SEHNR, CDR2 FQNEAQ (reference sequence). CDR3 residues: CASSLALAGNERFF. The CDR3 DNA follows: TGTGCCAGCAGCTTAGCCCTAGCGGGAAATGAGCGGTTCTTC.